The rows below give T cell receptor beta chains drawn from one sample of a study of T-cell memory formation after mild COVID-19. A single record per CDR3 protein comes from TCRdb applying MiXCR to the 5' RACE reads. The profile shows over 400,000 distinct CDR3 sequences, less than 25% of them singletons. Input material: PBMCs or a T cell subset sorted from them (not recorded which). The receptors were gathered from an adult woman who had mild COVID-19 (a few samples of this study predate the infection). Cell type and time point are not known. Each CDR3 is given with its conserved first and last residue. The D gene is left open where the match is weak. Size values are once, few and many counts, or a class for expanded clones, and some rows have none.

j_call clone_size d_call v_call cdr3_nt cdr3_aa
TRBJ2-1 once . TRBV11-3 TGTGCCAGCAGCTTAGGTCAAAGATCGTTGTACAATGAGCAGTTCTTC CASSLGQRSLYNEQFF
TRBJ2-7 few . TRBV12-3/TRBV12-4 TGTGCCAGCAGTCCAAGCAGGCGTCTTTCCTACGAGCAGTACTTC CASSPSRRLSYEQYF
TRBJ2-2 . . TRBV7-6 TGTGCCAGCAGCCCGCTCCGTGGAACGAACACCGGGGAGCTGTTTTTT CASSPLRGTNTGELFF
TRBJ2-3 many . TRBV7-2 TGTGCCAGCAGCCGCGCCGCAGATACGCAGTATTTT CASSRAADTQYF
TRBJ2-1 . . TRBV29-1 TGCAGCGTTGAAGGCCCTACCACAACACACAATGAGCAGTTCTTC CSVEGPTTTHNEQFF
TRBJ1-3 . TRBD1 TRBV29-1 TGCAGCGTGAGGGGACAGTACACCAACACCATATATTTT CSVRGQYTNTIYF
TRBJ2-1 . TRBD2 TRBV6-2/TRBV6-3 TGTGCCAGCAGGGGCGGGCTAGCGGGCAAATACAATGAGCAGTTCTTC CASRGGLAGKYNEQFF
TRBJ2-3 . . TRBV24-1 TGTGCCACCAGTGATATTGGACCGGATACGCAGTATTTT CATSDIGPDTQYF
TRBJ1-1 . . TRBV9 TGTGCCAGCAGCGTAGATGGGGCTGTGAACACTGAAGCTTTCTTT CASSVDGAVNTEAFF
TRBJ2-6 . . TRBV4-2 TGTGCCAGCATGGACGGGTTCTCTGGGGCCAACGTCCTGACTTTC CASMDGFSGANVLTF
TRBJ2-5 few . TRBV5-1 TGCGCCAGCAGCTTGGGGCCACTAAAACAAGAGACCCAGTACTTC CASSLGPLKQETQYF
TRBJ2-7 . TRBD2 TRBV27 TGTGCCAGCACCGGGCTAGCGGGAGCCCAATTCGGCTACGAGCAGTACTTC CASTGLAGAQFGYEQYF
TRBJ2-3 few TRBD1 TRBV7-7 TGTGCCAGCAGCTTAGCGACAGGGCTAGATACGCAGTATTTT CASSLATGLDTQYF
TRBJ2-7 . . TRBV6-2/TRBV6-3 TGTGCCAGCAGTTACTCTACCGGGACCGAATACGAGCAGTACTTC CASSYSTGTEYEQYF
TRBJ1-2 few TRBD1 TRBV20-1 TGCAGTGCTAGAGAACCGGGACAGGGAATGCGGGGCTACACCTTC CSAREPGQGMRGYTF
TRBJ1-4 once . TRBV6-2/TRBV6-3 TGTGCCAGCGCCCGGACCTATAATGAAAAACTGTTTTTT CASARTYNEKLFF
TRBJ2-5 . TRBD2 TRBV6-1 TGTGCCAGCACCCCGGCGCGGGGGGGCCCTGAGACCCAGTACTTC CASTPARGGPETQYF
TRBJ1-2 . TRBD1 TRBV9 TGTGCCAGCAGCGCACGTCGGGACAGCCTTGACTATGGCTACACCTTC CASSARRDSLDYGYTF
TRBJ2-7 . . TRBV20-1 TGCAGTGCTCATGAGGCAGGAACCCCTCGGAACGAGCAGTACTTC CSAHEAGTPRNEQYF
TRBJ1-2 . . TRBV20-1 TGCAGTGCTAGTCAGGGCATCGACTATGGCTACACCTTC CSASQGIDYGYTF
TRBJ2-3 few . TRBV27 TGTGCCAGCAGTTGGGGGACCACAGATACGCAGTATTTT CASSWGTTDTQYF
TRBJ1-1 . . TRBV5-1 TGCGCCAGCAGCTTTCAGGTAGGGAACACTGAAGCTTTCTTT CASSFQVGNTEAFF